This T cell receptor beta chain was captured by sequencing in a study of blood T cell repertoires in COVID-19. Study at large: COVID-19 samples, acute and convalescent, were from the United States, Italy and Spain. Sources were T cells, B-cell-depleted T cells, or PBMCs; the material itself was cDNA or gDNA.

This CDR3 is built from 13 residues. The V end was cut by 8 bases, the J end by 4 bases, with 15 bases between. Germline V gene sequence: CDR1 SGHAT, CDR2 FQNNGV. Original handling: Nucleated cell counts were estimated from reference gene primer amplification. Measured with immunoSEQ multiplex PCR; TCRdb has only the in-frame clones, and not every one. The V and J calls and clone size are taken from that table; D and trimming were inferred from the DNA. The sample has around 210,000 clones, around 82% seen once. Sequences were obtained from peripheral blood. The chain uses TRBV11-2 and TRBJ2-7; D might be TRBD2 (6 bases). The sequence derives from a woman in her seventies with acute or convalescent COVID-19. The CDR3 spells CASEGTAIYEQYF. The DNA of the CDR3 is TGTGCCAGCGAAGGGACTGCTATTTACGAGCAGTACTTC.